One and the same sample provided the 25 T cell receptor beta chains below, sequenced in a study of T cell responses to AZD1222 COVID-19 vaccine. This table comes from immunoSEQ multiplex PCR, and its TCRdb copy is limited to in-frame clones, with some not included. Among about 110,000 clones listed, about 86% were seen once. The sequences come from peripheral blood, collected on day 0 of AZD1222 vaccination. These receptors were taken from an adult in good health.

The chain is built from TRBV6-5 and TRBJ1-2, with 7 positions matching TRBD1. V lost 6 bases and J lost 7; bases outside the gene matches: 8. CDR1 is MNHEY and CDR2 is SVGAGI in the germline V gene. CDR3 length: 13 amino acids. The CDR3 sequence is CASSKDREAGYTF. The CDR3 DNA reads as TGTGCCAGCAGCAAAGACAGGGAGGCTGGCTACACCTTC.

The chain has TRBV27 and TRBJ1-2, with 9 bases matching TRBD1. V gave up 5 bases and J gave up 6 bases; unmatched junction bases: 13. Germline V lookup: CDR1 MNHEY, CDR2 SMNVEV (reference sequence). The CDR3 length is 16 residues. In DNA, the CDR3 is TGTGCCAGCAGTCCACTCCCGACAGGGGGAAAGGATGGCTACACCTTC. This translates into CASSPLPTGGKDGYTF.

The chain is built from TRBV28 and TRBJ1-1, with 7 bases identical to TRBD1. Germline V gene data show CDR1 as MDHEN and CDR2 as SYDVKM. The CDR3 contains 16 residues. Trimming at V came to 8 bases and at J to 3 bases, leaving 15 bases not matched to a gene. The chain's CDR3 is CASPPAEGARYTEAFF. DNA of the CDR3: TGTGCCAGCCCCCCTGCGGAGGGGGCAAGGTACACTGAAGCTTTCTTT.

V and J are TRBV11-2 and TRBJ1-2, with no clear D. The CDR3 extends over 13 amino acids. V was pared by 2 bases and J by 8 bases, with 12 bases between. Germline CDR1 SGHAT, CDR2 FQNNGV. CDR3 nucleotides: TGTGCCAGCAGCTTATCGAGGGAGTCGGGCTACACCTTC. Encoded protein: CASSLSRESGYTF. The full variable domain, rest sourced from reference TRBV11-2 and TRBJ1-2, is EAGVAQSPRYKIIEKRQSVAFWCNPISGHATLYWYQQILGQGPKLLIQFQNNGVVDDSQLPKDRFSAERLKGVDSTLKIQPAKLEDSAVYLCASSLSRESGYTFGSGTRLTVV.

The chain employs TRBV7-2 and TRBJ1-6; tentative D call: TRBD1 (6 bases). Germline V gene sequence: CDR1 SGHTA, CDR2 FQGNSA. Trimming took 3 bases from V and 8 from J, leaving 14 bases between them. This CDR3 contains 15 residues. DNA of the CDR3: TGTGCCAGCAGCTTTTTAGGACAGAGCTATTCACCCCTCCACTTT. Translation: CASSFLGQSYSPLHF. Full variable domain (outside the CDR3, taken from reference TRBV7-2 and TRBJ1-6): GAGVSQSPSNKVTEKGKDVELRCDPISGHTALYWYRQSLGQGLEFLIYFQGNSAPDKSGLPSDRFSAERTGGSVSTLTIQRTQQEDSAVYLCASSFLGQSYSPLHFGNGTRLTVT.

V gene TRBV5-1 combines with J gene TRBJ2-6, with 7 positions matching TRBD1. This CDR3 contains 19 residues. V was pared by 3 bases and J by 1 base, with 13 bases of the junction left unmatched. Germline V CDR1 and CDR2: SGHRS, YFSETQ. The CDR3 reads CASSSFPEGARSGANVLTF. CDR3 nucleotide sequence: TGCGCCAGCAGCTCCTTCCCCGAGGGGGCGAGGTCTGGGGCCAACGTCCTGACTTTC. Based on the CDR3 plus reference TRBV5-1 and TRBJ2-6, the full variable domain is KAGVTQTPRYLIKTRGQQVTLSCSPISGHRSVSWYQQTPGQGLQFLFEYFSETQRNKGNFPGRFSGRQFSNSRSEMNVSTLELGDSALYLCASSSFPEGARSGANVLTFGAGSRLTVL.

J is TRBJ1-6 and V is TRBV5-6, with TRBD1 matching 8 bases. The trim removed 4 bases at V and 7 bases at J, leaving 13 bases unmatched. The CDR3 contains 17 residues. Germline CDR1 and CDR2: SGHDT and YYEEEE. The CDR3 DNA is TGTGCCAGCAGCACGGAATTTGGACAGGGACCGAATTCACCCCTCCACTTT. This encodes CASSTEFGQGPNSPLHF. The whole variable domain, remainder taken from reference TRBV5-6 and TRBJ1-6, is DAGVTQSPTHLIKTRGQQVTLRCSPKSGHDTVSWYQQALGQGPQFIFQYYEEEERQRGNFPDRFSGHQFPNYSSELNVNALLLGDSALYLCASSTEFGQGPNSPLHFGNGTRLTVT.

This chain connects TRBV7-2 to TRBJ2-1, with D possibly TRBD2 on 5 matching bases. The CDR3 runs to 14 residues. Germline V gene data show CDR1 as SGHTA and CDR2 as FQGNSA. V lost 4 bases and J 9 bases, leaving 16 bases between the germline ends. CDR3 loop: CASSSRSGGGEQFF. CDR3 nucleotides: TGTGCCAGCAGCTCAAGATCCGGTGGAGGTGAGCAGTTCTTC.

CDR3 DNA sequence: TGTGCCAGCAGCCAAGCGGGGGTCCAAGAGACCCAGTACTTC. It translates to CASSQAGVQETQYF. The chain combines TRBV3-1 (or the pseudogene TRBV3-2) with TRBJ2-5; D is perhaps TRBD2 (6 bases). The CDR3 spans 14 residues. Germline V CDR1 and CDR2: LGHDT, YNNKEL (reference sequence). V dropped 1 base and J dropped 1 base, with 7 bases sitting between them.

CDR3 loop: CASSFQVYEKLFF. As DNA, the CDR3 is TGTGCCAGCAGTTTTCAGGTTTATGAAAAACTGTTTTTT. The V and J genes are TRBV12-3 or TRBV12-4 and TRBJ1-4; D ambiguous. V dropped 3 bases and J dropped 6 bases, with 8 bases sitting between them. The CDR3 consists of 13 residues.

This clone is a singleton in its sample. In nucleotides, the CDR3 is TGTGCCAGCAGCCCGGACAGGGTTTACGAGCAGTACTTC. Translating gives CASSPDRVYEQYF. The J gene is TRBJ2-7, the V gene TRBV7-3, with 8 bases matching TRBD1. The CDR3 contains 13 residues. V was pared by 5 bases and J by 4 bases, with 4 bases of the junction left unmatched. CDR1 and CDR2 (germline): SGHTA, FQGTGA.

This chain connects TRBV28 to TRBJ1-2; 11 nucleotides agree with TRBD1. Germline V gives CDR1 MDHEN, CDR2 SYDVKM. The CDR3 runs to 14 residues. The trim removed 4 bases at V and 7 bases at J, leaving 5 bases unmatched. The CDR3 region has the DNA TGTGCCAGCAGTTCGGGACAGGGGGATGGTGGCTACACCTTC. This gives the protein CASSSGQGDGGYTF.

This chain links TRBV6-1 with TRBJ1-5; the D gene is possibly TRBD1 (5 bases). The CDR3 totals 15 residues. Germline V gene lookup returns CDR1 MNHNS and CDR2 SASEGT. Trimming pared 2 bases from V and 2 bases from J, leaving 10 bases between. Here the CDR3 reads CASSERTPRNQPQHF. DNA of the CDR3: TGTGCCAGCAGTGAACGGACACCCCGCAATCAGCCCCAGCATTTT.

The chain uses TRBV14 and TRBJ2-2; 8 bases agree with TRBD1. The CDR3 runs 16 residues. J was trimmed by 4 bases and V by 5 bases; bases with no gene match: 9. Germline CDR1 and CDR2: SGHDN and FVKESK. The CDR3: CASSTIQGASTGELFF. DNA for the CDR3: TGTGCCAGCAGCACCATCCAGGGGGCGAGCACCGGGGAGCTGTTTTTT.

The chain joins TRBV24-1 to TRBJ1-6, with a possible D match to TRBD1 (5 bases). V lost 6 bases and J 7 bases, leaving 9 bases between the germline ends. The length of the CDR3 is 13 residues. Germline V gives CDR1 KGHDR, CDR2 SFDVKD. The CDR3 region is CATSIRENSPLHF. The DNA for the CDR3 is TGTGCCACCAGTATCAGGGAGAATTCACCCCTCCACTTT.

J is TRBJ2-1 and V is TRBV4-1; no definite D call. CDR1 is MGHRA, CDR2 YSYEKL, per germline. With 5 bases removed from V and 0 bases from J, the gap between germline ends came to 20 bases. The CDR3 is 18 residues long. CDR3 protein: CASSSLTGYSSSYNEQFF. The CDR3 DNA sequence: TGCGCCAGCAGCTCCCTTACTGGCTACAGTAGCTCCTACAATGAGCAGTTCTTC.

This clone has more than one count but fewer than ten. The chain has TRBV12-3 or TRBV12-4 and TRBJ1-1, with D tentatively TRBD1 (5 bases). This CDR3 is 13 amino acids long. V gave up 8 bases and J gave up 1 base, with 11 bases separating them. The CDR3 protein is CASQGGPNTEAFF. CDR3 coding DNA: TGTGCCAGCCAGGGAGGCCCGAACACTGAAGCTTTCTTT.

This clone was detected a few times. This rearrangement joins TRBV13 to TRBJ1-2; 8 bases fit TRBD1. The germline CDR1 and CDR2 sequences are PRHDT and FYEKMQ (reference sequence). This CDR3 comprises 14 residues. Trimming removed 4 bases from V and 4 bases from J; junction bases left unmatched: 5. This CDR3 reads CASSSGQGGYGYTF. CDR3 bases: TGTGCCAGCAGCTCCGGACAGGGTGGCTATGGCTACACCTTC.

V gene TRBV28 combines with J gene TRBJ1-5; possible D gene TRBD1, 5 bases. The CDR3 covers 14 residues. Trimming shortened V by 6 bases and J by 4 bases, and 13 bases separated the two germline ends. The germline V gene encodes CDR1 MDHEN and CDR2 SYDVKM. The CDR3 protein is CASSTGLTNQPQHF. The CDR3 nucleotides read TGTGCCAGCAGCACGGGACTGACGAATCAGCCCCAGCATTTT. Full variable domain (remainder filled in from reference TRBV28 and TRBJ1-5): DVKVTQSSRYLVKRTGEKVFLECVQDMDHENMFWYRQDPGLGLRLIYFSYDVKMKEKGDIPEGYSVSREKKERFSLILESASTNQTSMYLCASSTGLTNQPQHFGDGTRLSIL.

The rearrangement joins TRBV29-1 to TRBJ2-3; TRBD2 matches at 8 bases. Unmatched junction bases numbered 7, after V lost 6 bases and J lost 5 bases. The CDR3 runs 13 residues. Germline V gene sequence: CDR1 SQVTM, CDR2 ANQGSEA. In DNA, the CDR3 is TGCAGCGTCAACGGGGGGGCCGTAGATACGCAGTATTTT. Protein sequence: CSVNGGAVDTQYF.

The rearrangement joins TRBV3-1 (or the pseudogene TRBV3-2) to TRBJ1-3; 9 bases are a match to TRBD1. V was clipped by 4 bases and J by 9 bases; unmatched bases: 13. CDR1 is LGHDT and CDR2 is YNNKEL in the germline V gene (reference sequence). This CDR3 has 16 amino acids. The CDR3 loop is CASSPRWTGASSTIYF. For the CDR3, the DNA is TGTGCCAGCAGCCCCCGATGGACAGGGGCGTCGTCCACCATATATTTT.

With regard to this clone: This specimen includes other DNA sequences encoding the same CDR3. V gene TRBV12-3 or TRBV12-4 combines with J gene TRBJ1-6, with D perhaps TRBD1 (5 bases). The CDR3 length is 12 residues. Trimming removed 5 bases at V and 7 bases at J, with 6 bases between. The CDR3 reads CASSDRNSPLHF. DNA for the CDR3: TGTGCCAGCAGTGACAGAAATTCACCCCTCCACTTT.

V usage is TRBV6-5 and J usage is TRBJ2-3, with 11 bases that match TRBD1. The CDR3 has 14 amino acids. The germline CDR1 and CDR2 sequences are MNHEY and SVGAGI. After removal of 6 bases from V and 6 bases from J, the junction contained 5 bases not matched to a gene. CDR3 DNA sequence: TGTGCCAGCAGAGTAAGGGACAGGGGGGATACGCAGTATTTT. Translation gives CASRVRDRGDTQYF.

The chain couples TRBV6-5 to TRBJ1-1; D not certain. Between the trimmed V and J ends, which lost 1 base and 4 bases, there was a span of 7 bases. Germline V gene lookup returns CDR1 MNHEY and CDR2 SVGAGI. CDR3 length: 13 residues. CDR3 nucleotides: TGTGCCAGCAGTTACTTGAGGGCCACTGAAGCTTTCTTT. This codes for CASSYLRATEAFF.

This clone was seen a handful of times. The chain employs TRBV10-3 and TRBJ2-1, with D perhaps TRBD2 (5 bases). The V gene's germline CDR1 is ENHRY and CDR2 SYGVKD. The CDR3 runs 12 residues. V gave up 10 bases and J gave up 6 bases, with 13 bases separating them. The CDR3 DNA is TGTGCCACCGGGATCCTCACCAATGAGCAGTTCTTC. As protein: CATGILTNEQFF.